The source of this TCR beta chain is a study of long-term antiretroviral therapy in people with HIV. The study, taken as a whole, reports: CDR3 length ranges were narrower in HIV repertoires than in controls. Diversity increased after ART yet remained lower than in transplant donor controls.

Comment on this clone: Its antigen is unidentified.

Germline CDR1 SGHTA, CDR2 FQGTGA. The CDR3 consists of 15 residues. With V trimmed by 3 bases and J by 7 bases, 7 bases remained unmatched. Survey-level immunoSEQ v3.0 assays were run. Only in-frame clones appear in the TCRdb table, and some are missing; sequencing was by immunoSEQ multiplex PCR. Of 20,000 to 25,000 clones in the sample, 70% to 90% were seen once. Sequencing used unsorted PBMCs, obtained 2.3 years after starting antiretroviral therapy. The chain links TRBV7-3 to TRBJ2-4; 9 nucleotides line up with TRBD1. The receptor comes from a man in his fifties or sixties with HIV. CDR3 in DNA: TGTGCCAGCAGCTTTACAGGGGGCTTGGGGAACATTCAGTACTTC. Amino acids: CASSFTGGLGNIQYF.